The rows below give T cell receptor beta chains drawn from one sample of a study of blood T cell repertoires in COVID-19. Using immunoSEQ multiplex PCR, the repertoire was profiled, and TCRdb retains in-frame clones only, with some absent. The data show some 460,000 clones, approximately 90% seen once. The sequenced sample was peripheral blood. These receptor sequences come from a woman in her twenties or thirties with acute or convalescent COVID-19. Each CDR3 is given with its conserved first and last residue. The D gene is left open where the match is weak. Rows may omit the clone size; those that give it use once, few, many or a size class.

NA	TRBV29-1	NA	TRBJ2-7	NA	CSVGSSGQGPYEQYF
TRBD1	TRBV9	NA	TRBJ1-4	TGTGCCAGCAGCGTAGCAGGGGGGAATGAAAAACTGTTTTTT	CASSVAGGNEKLFF
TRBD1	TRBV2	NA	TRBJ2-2	TGTGCCAGCAGGAGGGACAGGGTAAACACCGGGGAGCTGTTTTTT	CASRRDRVNTGELFF
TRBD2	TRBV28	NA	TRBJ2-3	TGTGCCAGCAGTTTATGGGATCTAGCGGGGGGGCCAGATACGCAGTATTTT	CASSLWDLAGGPDTQYF
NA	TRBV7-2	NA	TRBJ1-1	TGTGCCAGCAGCAAAGGGACAACGGGATGGGACACTGAAGCTTTCTTT	CASSKGTTGWDTEAFF
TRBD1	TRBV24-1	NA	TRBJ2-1	TGTGCCACCAGCAACCTCGGGACCGGGACAGGGTTACTGGATGAGCAGTTCTTC	CATSNLGTGTGLLDEQFF
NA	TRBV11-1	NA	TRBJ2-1	TGTGCCAGCAGCCCGACAGTTGATGAGCAGTTCTTC	CASSPTVDEQFF
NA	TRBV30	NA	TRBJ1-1	TGTGCCTGGAGCCTGGTGATGAGCACTGAAGCTTTCTTT	CAWSLVMSTEAFF
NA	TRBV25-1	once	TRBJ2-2	TGTGCCAGCGGCTCATCCGGGGAGCTGTTTTTT	CASGSSGELFF
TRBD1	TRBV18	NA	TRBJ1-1	TGTGCCAGCTCACCAGGGACAGGGCGCAACACTGAAGCTTTCTTT	CASSPGTGRNTEAFF
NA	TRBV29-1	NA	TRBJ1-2	TGCAGCGTCAATCTCGACGGGAGCTATGGCTACACCTTC	CSVNLDGSYGYTF
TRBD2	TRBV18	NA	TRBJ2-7	TGTGCCAGCTCACCACCGGGGGGGGGACCCAACGGGGGTCACGAGCAGTACTTC	CASSPPGGGPNGGHEQYF
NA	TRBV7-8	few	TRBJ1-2	TGTGCCAGCAGCGCACAGAGTAACTATGGCTACACCTTC	CASSAQSNYGYTF
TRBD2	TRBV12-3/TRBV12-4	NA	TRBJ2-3	TGTGCCAGCGGCCTAGCGGGGAGGGATACGCAGTATTTT	CASGLAGRDTQYF
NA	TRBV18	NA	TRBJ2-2	TGTGCCAGCTCACCACCAGGACAGAACACCGGGGAGCTGTTTTTT	CASSPPGQNTGELFF
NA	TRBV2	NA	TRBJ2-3	TGTGCCAGCAGTGACCCCGGTACTAGCACAGATACGCAGTATTTT	CASSDPGTSTDTQYF
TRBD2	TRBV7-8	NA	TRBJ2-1	TGTGCCAGCAGCCCACCCCGTTTGGTAGCGGGGGAGTTGTTCTTC	CASSPPRLVAGELFF
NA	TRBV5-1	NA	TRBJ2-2	TGCGCCAGCAGCTCTACAGGGAAGGGGACCGGGGAGCTGTTTTTT	CASSSTGKGTGELFF
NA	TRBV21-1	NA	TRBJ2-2	TGTGCCAGCAGCAGTCGACAGGGCCAAGATAACACCGGGGAGCTGTTTTTT	CASSSRQGQDNTGELFF
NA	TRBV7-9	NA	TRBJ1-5	TGTGCCAGCAGCTTATATAAAGTCAGGGGACAGCCCCAGCATTTT	CASSLYKVRGQPQHF
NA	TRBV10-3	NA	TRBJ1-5	TGTGCCATCAGTGAGTCCGGCAGGCAGCAGGGGCCCCAGCATTTT	CAISESGRQQGPQHF
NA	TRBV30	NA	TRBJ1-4	TGTGCCTGGAGCCTTGTAGATGAAAAACTGTTTTTT	CAWSLVDEKLFF
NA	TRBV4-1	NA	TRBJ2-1	TGCGCCAGCAGCCAAGCCCCGAGGGCCGATGAGCAGTTCTTC	CASSQAPRADEQFF
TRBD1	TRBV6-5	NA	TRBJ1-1	TGTGCCAGCAGTCGGTCCGACAGGGGAGAAGCTTTCTTT	CASSRSDRGEAFF
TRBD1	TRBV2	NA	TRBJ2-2	TGTGCCAGCAGTGAAGGAAACAGGGGCGCGACCGGGGAGCTGTTTTTT	CASSEGNRGATGELFF
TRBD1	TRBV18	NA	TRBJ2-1	TGTGCCAGCTCACCAGCCCGGGACAGGGGTAGCTACAATGAGCAGTTCTTC	CASSPARDRGSYNEQFF
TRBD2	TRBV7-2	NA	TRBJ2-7	TGTGCCAGCAGCTTAAGGGGCGGGGGGAGCTCCTACGAGCAGTACTTC	CASSLRGGGSSYEQYF
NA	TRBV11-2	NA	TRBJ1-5	TGTGCCAGCAGCTTACGGGCAGGGGATCAGCCCCAGCATTTT	CASSLRAGDQPQHF
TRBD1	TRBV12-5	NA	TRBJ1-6	TGTGCTAGTGGTTTGAATACCGGGACAGCGAGAGACTCCTATAATTCACCCCTCCACTTT	CASGLNTGTARDSYNSPLHF
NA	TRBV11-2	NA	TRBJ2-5	TGTGCCAGCAGCCAAATGCAAGAGACCCAGTACTTC	CASSQMQETQYF
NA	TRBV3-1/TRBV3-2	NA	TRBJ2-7	TGTGCCAGCAGCCTGGGGCCGACCGGAACCTACGAGCAGTACTTC	CASSLGPTGTYEQYF
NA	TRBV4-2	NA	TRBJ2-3	TGTGCCAGCTCCCGGGAGATACCCCCAGATACGCAGTATTTT	CASSREIPPDTQYF
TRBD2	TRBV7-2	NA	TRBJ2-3	TGTGCCAGCAGCCAGCGGGGGGGAATAGATACGCAGTATTTT	CASSQRGGIDTQYF
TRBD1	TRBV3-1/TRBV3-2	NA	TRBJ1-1	TGTGCCAGCAGCCCGACCGGGACAGATGTAAACACTGAAGCTTTCTTT	CASSPTGTDVNTEAFF
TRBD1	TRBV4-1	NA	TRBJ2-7	TGCGCCAGCAGCGAGACAGGGTCTGAGCAGTACTTC	CASSETGSEQYF
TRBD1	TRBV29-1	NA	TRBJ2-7	TGCAGCGTCCGGGACAGGGGCTCCTACGAGCAGTACTTC	CSVRDRGSYEQYF
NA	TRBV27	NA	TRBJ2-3	TGTGCCAGCAGTTTAAGTGCTACCCTAAGCACAGATACGCAGTATTTT	CASSLSATLSTDTQYF
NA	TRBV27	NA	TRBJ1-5	TGTGCCAGCAGGATAGATAGCAATCAGCCCCAGCATTTT	CASRIDSNQPQHF
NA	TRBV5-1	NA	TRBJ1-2	TGCGCCAGCAGCTTGGTGGCAGGCCCAGCTAACTATGGCTACACCTTC	CASSLVAGPANYGYTF
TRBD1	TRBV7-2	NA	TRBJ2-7	TGTGCCAGCAGCTTAGGACAGGGGCTCTCCTACGAGCAGTACTTC	CASSLGQGLSYEQYF
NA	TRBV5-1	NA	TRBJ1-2	TGCGCCAGCAGCTTGGGTTGGTCAGGGGAATTTGGCTACACCTTC	CASSLGWSGEFGYTF
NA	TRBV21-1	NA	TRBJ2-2	TGTGCCAGCAGCAACCGAGGGACTAGCCCAAGGGACACCGGGGAGCTGTTTTTT	CASSNRGTSPRDTGELFF
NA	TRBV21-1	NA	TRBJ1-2	TGTGCCAGCAGCACGTCGACAGACCCTTATAACTATGGCTACACCTTC	CASSTSTDPYNYGYTF
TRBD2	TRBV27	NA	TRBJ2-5	TGTGCCAGCAGTTGGGGGACTAGCGGGGGAGAGACCCAGTACTTC	CASSWGTSGGETQYF
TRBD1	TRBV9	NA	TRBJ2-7	TGTGCCAGCAGCCCGCGGACAGGACAACCCTACGAGCAGTACTTC	CASSPRTGQPYEQYF
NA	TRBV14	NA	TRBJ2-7	TGTGCCAGCAGTCGAACTGGGCGCGAGCAGTACTTC	CASSRTGREQYF
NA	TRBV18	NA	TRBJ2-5	TGTGCCAGCTCACTGTCACAAGAGACCCAGTACTTC	CASSLSQETQYF
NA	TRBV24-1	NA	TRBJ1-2	TGTGCCACCAGTGATACGACGGGAAACTATGGCTACACCTTC	CATSDTTGNYGYTF
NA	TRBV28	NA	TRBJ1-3	TGTGCCAGCAGCTTACAGGTCTCTGGAAACACCATATATTTT	CASSLQVSGNTIYF
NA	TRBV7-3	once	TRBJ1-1	TGTGCCAGCAGCGTACAAACCGGGAGCCAAGCTTTCTTT	CASSVQTGSQAFF
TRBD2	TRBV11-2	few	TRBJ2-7	TGTGCCAGCAGCCTGGGGGGGGGCTCCTACGAGCAGTACTTC	CASSLGGGSYEQYF
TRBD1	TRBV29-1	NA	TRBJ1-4	TGCAGCGTTGCTCTTGGGACAGCCGAAAAACTGTTTTTT	CSVALGTAEKLFF